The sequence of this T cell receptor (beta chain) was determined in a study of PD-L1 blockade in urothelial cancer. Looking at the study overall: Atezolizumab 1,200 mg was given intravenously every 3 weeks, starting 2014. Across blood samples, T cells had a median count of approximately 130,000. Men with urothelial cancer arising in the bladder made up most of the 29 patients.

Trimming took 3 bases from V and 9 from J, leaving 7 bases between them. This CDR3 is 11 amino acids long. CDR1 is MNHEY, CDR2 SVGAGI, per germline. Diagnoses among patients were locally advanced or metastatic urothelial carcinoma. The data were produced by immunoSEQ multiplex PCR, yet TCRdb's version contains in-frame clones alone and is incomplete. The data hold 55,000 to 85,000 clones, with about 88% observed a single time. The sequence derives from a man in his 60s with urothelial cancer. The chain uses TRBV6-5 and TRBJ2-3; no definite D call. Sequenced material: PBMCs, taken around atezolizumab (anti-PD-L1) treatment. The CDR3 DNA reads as TGTGCCAGCAGTTATTTAAGCACGCAGTATTTT. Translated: CASSYLSTQYF.